This TCR beta chain appears in the sequencing data of a study of molecular identifiers for immune sequencing clone quantification. TCRdb recomputed calls from the PCR reads with MiXCR, one row per CDR3 protein. The sample lists under 600,000 distinct CDR3 sequences, roughly 25% occurring once. The CDR3 totals 12 residues. The germline V and J ends were trimmed by 5 bases and 3 bases, with 8 bases remaining between them. Germline V gene data show CDR1 as DFQATT and CDR2 as SNEGSKA (reference sequence). The receptor's source is a human donor in good health. Some libraries in this study had Jurkat cell RNA spiked in. What was sequenced was naive CD8+ T cells from blood, with Jurkat cell RNA spiked in. Subset denoted: FACS-sorted CD8+CD4-CCR7+CD45RA+ naive T cells. The rearrangement joins TRBV20-1 to TRBJ1-3, with D unresolved. CDR3 sequence reads: CSAGFGGNTIYF. CDR3 coding DNA: TGCAGTGCTGGGTTCGGTGGAAACACCATATATTTT.